A selection of T cell receptor beta chains follows, all from one sample in a study of T cells in Graves' hyperthyroidism and ophthalmopathy. TCRdb independently ran MiXCR on the multiplex PCR reads; one entry per CDR3 protein. The sample has hundreds of thousands of distinct CDR3 sequences; less than 25% are singletons. The material sequenced was blood. The origin of the receptors is a man aged 25-45 years with Graves' ophthalmopathy. The conserved cysteine and the conserved F or W are not part of the CDR3 here.

v_call cdr3_aa
TRBV7-9 ASSFGQGVSYDTQY
TRBV20-1 SANRGGYT
TRBV6-5 ASSYQGMNTEAF
TRBV4-1 ASSHTPGQSSYNEQF
TRBV7-3 ASSLIATTTDTQY
TRBV5-1 ASSLVAGRETDTQY
TRBV5-5 ASSLAPVAGGIETQY
TRBV7-3 ASGSQGNTEAF
TRBV12-5 ASGLDRGLAGGRYNEQF
TRBV20-1 SAPSASGDYNEQF
TRBV29-1 SVGAQEQF
TRBV20-1 SARGLAGFQETQY
TRBV14 ASSQERLANEQF
TRBV30 AWTISDTGELF
TRBV20-1 SARSAGQAGGYT
TRBV6-1 ASNTPREGYNSPLH
TRBV2 ASSPLGGLALHNEQF
TRBV30 AWRRPGTTDTQY
TRBV4-1 ASSLQTEADSPLH
TRBV6-2/TRBV6-3 ASSYSPGVGYGYT
TRBV11-2 ASSPSGGPNEKLF
TRBV2 ARSGGGTGVVNEQF
TRBV7-3 ASSNGGAAEAF
TRBV20-1 SARGDRERKY
TRBV5-5 ASSLAGERSDTQY
TRBV28 ASSSQDGDTEAF
TRBV6-1 ASIWGGTGNTEAF
TRBV30 AWRAETPRPHYNEQF
TRBV6-2/TRBV6-3 ASSYLVSDTQY
TRBV28 ASSLYILAGAYEQY
TRBV3-1 ASSQVAKSSGNTIY
TRBV29-1 SARTVTDEKLF
TRBV6-2/TRBV6-3 ASRPTGQGYNEQF
TRBV5-6 ASSFGSRTSYEQY
TRBV15 ATSSDRVREDTQY
TRBV30 AWSVGTSGIREQF
TRBV28 ASSLRQGRYEQY
TRBV27 ASSPNSGRVHTQY
TRBV5-1 ASSRTGGKYEQY
TRBV2 ASSGERGGYT
TRBV29-1 SVVDIYNEQF